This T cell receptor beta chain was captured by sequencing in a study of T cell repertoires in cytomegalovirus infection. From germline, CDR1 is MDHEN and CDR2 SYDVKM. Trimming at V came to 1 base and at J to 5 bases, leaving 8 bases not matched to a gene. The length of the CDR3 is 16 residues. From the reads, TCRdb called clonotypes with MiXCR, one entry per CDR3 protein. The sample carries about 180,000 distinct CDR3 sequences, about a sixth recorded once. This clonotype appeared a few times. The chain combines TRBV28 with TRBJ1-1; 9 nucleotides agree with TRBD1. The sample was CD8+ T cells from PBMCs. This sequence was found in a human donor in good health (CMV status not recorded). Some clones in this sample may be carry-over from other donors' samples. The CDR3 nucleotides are TGTGCCAGCAGTTTATCGGCCGGGACAGGGAGTACTGAAGCTTTCTTT. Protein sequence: CASSLSAGTGSTEAFF.